This TCR beta chain was retrieved from a study of PD-1 blockade in mismatch repair-deficient tumors. Findings of the study overall: Rapid post-treatment expansion, then contraction, generally preceding radiologic response, marked tumor-resident clones.

A note on this clone: Its antigen remains unidentified.

Every patient had mismatch repair deficiency by PCR or immunohistochemistry. Clones were read by immunoSEQ multiplex PCR, and TCRdb kept only the in-frame ones, dropping some. Found here are tens of thousands of clones, about 76% of them singletons; the top ten hold 22%. The CDR3 loop spans 12 amino acids. Germline V gives CDR1 MNHNY, CDR2 SVGAGI (reference sequence). The V end lost 2 bases, the J end lost 1 base, and 3 bases lay between the germline ends. The material sequenced was peripheral blood, taken 4 weeks after starting pembrolizumab. The V gene is TRBV6-6, the J gene TRBJ2-7; no reliable D call. This sequence originates from an adult with mismatch repair-deficient cancer. The CDR3 DNA reads TGTGCCAGCAGTTACGAATCCTACGAGCAGTACTTC. It encodes CASSYESYEQYF.